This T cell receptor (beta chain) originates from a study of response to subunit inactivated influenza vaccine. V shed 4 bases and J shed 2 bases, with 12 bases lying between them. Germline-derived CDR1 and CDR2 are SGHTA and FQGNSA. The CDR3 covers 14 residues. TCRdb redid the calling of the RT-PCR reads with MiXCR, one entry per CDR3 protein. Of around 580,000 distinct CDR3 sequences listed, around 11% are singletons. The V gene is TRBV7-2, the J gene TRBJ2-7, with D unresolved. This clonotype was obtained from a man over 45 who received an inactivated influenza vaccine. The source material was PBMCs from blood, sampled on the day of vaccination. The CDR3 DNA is TGTGCCAGCAGCTCCACCTATAATACCTACGAGCAGTACTTC. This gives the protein CASSSTYNTYEQYF. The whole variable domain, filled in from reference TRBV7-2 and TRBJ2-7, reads GAGVSQSPSNKVTEKGKDVELRCDPISGHTALYWYRQSLGQGLEFLIYFQGNSAPDKSGLPSDRFSAERTGGSVSTLTIQRTQQEDSAVYLCASSSTYNTYEQYFGPGTRLTVT.